The clone carrying this T cell receptor beta chain was observed a handful of times. Its specificity is not known. The germline CDR1 and CDR2 sequences are GTSNPN and SVGIG (reference sequence). This CDR3 is built from 15 residues. The trim removed 8 bases at V and 0 bases at J, leaving 12 bases unmatched. H&E slides confirmed each diagnosis, reviewed by two pathologists independently. Macro-dissection enriched premalignant or tumor cells before nucleic acid extraction. The sample belongs to a study of immune evolution from preneoplasia to lung adenocarcinoma. Study overall: HLA loss of heterozygosity: roughly 7.5% AIS, about 15% MIA, 30% to 35% ADC, none AAH.

Measured with immunoSEQ multiplex PCR; TCRdb has only the in-frame clones, and not every one. The sample has around 5,000 clones, under 80% seen once. Study-level results: From normal lung to invasive adenocarcinoma, top clone frequencies appeared to decrease.

Sample: FFPE minimally invasive lung adenocarcinoma tissue. The rearrangement uses TRBV30 and TRBJ1-2; 7 nucleotides align to TRBD1. The sequence was collected from a person aged 70 to 85 with lung adenocarcinoma. CDR3 bases: TGTGCCCGATTCCCACAGGGGACAGCTAACTATGGCTACACCTTC. Translating gives CARFPQGTANYGYTF.